These T cell receptor beta chains were read from a single sample in a study of Graves' ophthalmopathy and Graves' hyperthyroidism. TCRdb re-called the multiplex PCR reads with MiXCR, one entry per CDR3 protein. The table lists just over 600,000 distinct CDR3 sequences, 22% of them singletons. The sequencing input was peripheral blood. The receptors were sampled from a woman aged 18-29 years with stable Graves' hyperthyroidism. Some clones in this sample may be carry-over from other donors' samples. Each CDR3 is given with its conserved first and last residue. The D gene is left open where the match is weak. Size is stated for part of the rows, as once, few or many counts, or as a class when the clone is expanded.

J: TRBJ1-1; D: TRBD1; size: NA; V: TRBV6-1; CDR3: CASRISDRVPRNTEAFF; DNA: TGTGCCAGCCGAATCTCAGACAGGGTTCCTCGGAACACTGAAGCTTTCTTC
J: TRBJ1-5; D: TRBD1; size: NA; V: TRBV12-3/TRBV12-4; CDR3: CASRPGRGTQPQHF; DNA: TGTGCCAGCAGACCGGGCAGGGGGACTCAGCCCCAGCATTTT
J: TRBJ2-2; D: TRBD2; size: few; V: TRBV30; CDR3: CAWNRGGVTGELFF; DNA: TGTGCCTGGAATCGCGGGGGTGTCACCGGGGAGCTGTTTTTT
J: TRBJ2-7; D: NA; size: many; V: TRBV20-1; CDR3: CSATRTGKNREQYF; DNA: TGCAGTGCTACTAGAACAGGGAAGAATCGCGAGCAGTACTTC
J: TRBJ1-6; D: NA; size: many; V: TRBV7-2; CDR3: CASSPQQNNSPLHF; DNA: TGTGCCAGCAGCCCTCAGCAGAACAATTCACCCCTCCACTTT
J: TRBJ1-6; D: NA; size: NA; V: TRBV27; CDR3: CASSLGPANNSPLHF; DNA: TGTGCCAGCAGTTTAGGGCCGGCCAATAATTCACCCCTCCACTTT
J: TRBJ1-2; D: NA; size: NA; V: TRBV24-1; CDR3: CATSDSRETYGYTF; DNA: TGTGCCACCAGTGATTCTCGGGAGACCTATGGCTACACCTTC
J: TRBJ2-4; D: TRBD1; size: many; V: TRBV5-1; CDR3: CASSLHRDSRPQNIQYF; DNA: TGCGCCAGCAGCCTACACCGGGACAGCCGACCTCAAAACATTCAGTACTTC
J: TRBJ1-1; D: NA; size: NA; V: TRBV5-1; CDR3: CASSLPLAHPKMNTEAFF; DNA: TGCGCCAGCAGCTTGCCCCTTGCTCATCCCAAAATGAACACTGAAGCTTTCTTT
J: TRBJ2-7; D: NA; size: NA; V: TRBV20-1; CDR3: CSARDPAGWAYEQYF; DNA: TGCAGTGCTAGAGATCCGGCAGGGTGGGCCTACGAGCAGTACTTC
J: TRBJ2-7; D: NA; size: many; V: TRBV6-2/TRBV6-3; CDR3: CASSYSDEQYF; DNA: TGTGCCAGCAGTTACTCCGACGAGCAGTACTTC
J: TRBJ2-7; D: NA; size: many; V: TRBV2; CDR3: CASRLQGNYEQYF; DNA: TGTGCCAGCAGGCTACAGGGAAACTACGAGCAGTACTTC
J: TRBJ1-2; D: NA; size: many; V: TRBV16; CDR3: CASSQFGEKKSYGYTF; DNA: TGCGCCAGCAGCCAATTCGGAGAGAAGAAAAGCTATGGCTACACCTTC
J: TRBJ1-1; D: NA; size: many; V: TRBV14; CDR3: CASSKVGYDTEAFF; DNA: TGTGCCAGCAGCAAGGTTGGGTACGACACTGAAGCTTTCTTT
J: TRBJ1-1; D: NA; size: few; V: TRBV7-9; CDR3: CASSLVSWGNTEAFF; DNA: TGTGCCAGCAGCTTAGTATCTTGGGGGAACACTGAAGCTTTCTTT
J: TRBJ2-7; D: NA; size: NA; V: TRBV6-5; CDR3: CASSYSGLSYEQYF; DNA: TGTGCCAGCAGTTACTCGGGACTTTCCTACGAGCAGTACTTC
J: TRBJ2-5; D: TRBD1; size: many; V: TRBV30; CDR3: CAWSATGPETQYF; DNA: TGTGCCTGGAGTGCGACAGGGCCGGAGACCCAGTACTTC
J: TRBJ2-7; D: NA; size: once; V: TRBV2; CDR3: CASSRFTYEQYF; DNA: TGTGCCAGCAGTCGCTTCACCTACGAGCAGTACTTC
J: TRBJ1-1; D: NA; size: NA; V: TRBV11-1; CDR3: CASSLEMWRGDKPNTEAFF; DNA: TGTGCCAGCAGCTTAGAGATGTGGAGGGGAGATAAACCCAACACTGAAGCTTTCTTT
J: TRBJ2-2; D: NA; size: NA; V: TRBV6-1; CDR3: CASSPYRVTGELFF; DNA: TGTGCCAGCAGCCCCTACAGGGTCACCGGGGAGCTGTTTTTT
J: TRBJ2-7; D: NA; size: many; V: TRBV11-3; CDR3: CASSWDRGEQYF; DNA: TGTGCCAGCAGCTGGGACCGGGGCGAGCAGTACTTC
J: TRBJ2-5; D: TRBD2; size: many; V: TRBV4-2; CDR3: CASSQEDSGGRETQYF; DNA: TGTGCCAGCAGCCAAGAGGATAGCGGGGGGAGGGAGACCCAGTACTTC
J: TRBJ2-5; D: TRBD1; size: many; V: TRBV6-2/TRBV6-3; CDR3: CASSFQSTGTGETQYF; DNA: TGTGCCAGCAGTTTCCAGTCGACAGGGACAGGAGAGACCCAGTACTTC
J: TRBJ2-7; D: NA; size: NA; V: TRBV4-1; CDR3: CASSQAGQSYEQYF; DNA: TGCGCCAGCAGCCAAGCTGGACAGTCCTACGAGCAGTACTTC
J: TRBJ1-1; D: NA; size: few; V: TRBV6-1; CDR3: CASSPAGYNTEAFF; DNA: TGTGCCAGCAGTCCTGCAGGTTACAACACTGAAGCTTTCTTT
J: TRBJ2-7; D: NA; size: NA; V: TRBV12-3/TRBV12-4; CDR3: CASSLAGGPRGYEQYF; DNA: TGTGCCAGCAGTTTAGCGGGAGGGCCCAGGGGGTACGAGCAGTACTTC
J: TRBJ2-7; D: TRBD2; size: many; V: TRBV12-3/TRBV12-4; CDR3: CASSYATGTSKSHEQYF; DNA: TGTGCCAGCAGCTACGCCACCGGGACTAGCAAATCCCACGAGCAGTACTTC